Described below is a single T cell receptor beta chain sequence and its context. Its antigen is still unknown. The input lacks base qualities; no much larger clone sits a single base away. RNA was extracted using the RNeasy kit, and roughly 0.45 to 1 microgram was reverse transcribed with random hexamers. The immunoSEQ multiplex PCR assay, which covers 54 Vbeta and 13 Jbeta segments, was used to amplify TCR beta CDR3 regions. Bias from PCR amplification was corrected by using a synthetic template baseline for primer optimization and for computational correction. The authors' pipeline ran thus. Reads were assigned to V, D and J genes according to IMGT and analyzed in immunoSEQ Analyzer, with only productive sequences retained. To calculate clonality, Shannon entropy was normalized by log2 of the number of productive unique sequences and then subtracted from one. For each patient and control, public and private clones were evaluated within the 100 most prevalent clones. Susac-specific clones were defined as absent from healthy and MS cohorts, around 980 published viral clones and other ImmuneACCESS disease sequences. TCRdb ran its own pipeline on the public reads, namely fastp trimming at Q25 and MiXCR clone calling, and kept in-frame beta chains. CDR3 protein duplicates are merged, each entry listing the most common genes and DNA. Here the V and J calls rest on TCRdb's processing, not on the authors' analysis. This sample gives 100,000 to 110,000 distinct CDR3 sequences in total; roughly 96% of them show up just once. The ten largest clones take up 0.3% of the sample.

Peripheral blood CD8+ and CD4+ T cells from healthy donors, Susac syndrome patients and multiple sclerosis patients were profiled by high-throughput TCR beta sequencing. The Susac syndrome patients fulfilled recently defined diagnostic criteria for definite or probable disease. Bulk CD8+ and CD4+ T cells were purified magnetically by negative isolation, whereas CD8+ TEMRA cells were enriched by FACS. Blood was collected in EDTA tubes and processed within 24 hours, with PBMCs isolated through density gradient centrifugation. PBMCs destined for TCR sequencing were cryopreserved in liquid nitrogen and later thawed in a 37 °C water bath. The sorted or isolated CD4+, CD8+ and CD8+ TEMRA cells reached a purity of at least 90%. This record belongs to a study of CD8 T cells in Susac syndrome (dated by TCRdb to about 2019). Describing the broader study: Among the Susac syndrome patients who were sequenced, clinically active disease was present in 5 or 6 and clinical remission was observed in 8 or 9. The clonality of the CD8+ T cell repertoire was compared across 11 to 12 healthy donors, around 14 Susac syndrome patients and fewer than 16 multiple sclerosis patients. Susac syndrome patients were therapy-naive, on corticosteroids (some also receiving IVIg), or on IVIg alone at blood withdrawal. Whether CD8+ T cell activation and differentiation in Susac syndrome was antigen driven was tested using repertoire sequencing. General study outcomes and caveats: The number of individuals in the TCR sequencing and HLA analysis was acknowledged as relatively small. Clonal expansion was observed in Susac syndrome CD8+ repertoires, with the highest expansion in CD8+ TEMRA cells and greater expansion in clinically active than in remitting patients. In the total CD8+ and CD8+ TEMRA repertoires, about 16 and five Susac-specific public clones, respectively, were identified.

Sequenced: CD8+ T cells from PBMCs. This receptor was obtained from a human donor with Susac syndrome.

CDR3 loop: CASSGLELFF. In nucleotides, the sequence is TGTGCCAGCAGCGGCTTGGAGCTGTTTTTT. The chain is assembled from TRBV9 and TRBJ2-2; the D gene is not confidently resolved. The CDR3 goes from the cysteine to the phenylalanine over 10 residues. Of the read, only the CDR3 DNA is kept; its 30 bases are in frame from base 1. CDR1 is given as SGDLS and CDR2 as YYNGEE, both from the germline V gene. Trimming removed 3 bases from V and 10 bases from J, leaving 4 bases between the germline ends.